This T cell receptor (beta chain) came from a study of cytomegalovirus exposure and HLA in healthy donors. There are 14 residues in the CDR3. With 0 bases clipped from V and 8 bases from J, the junction kept 6 bases outside the gene matches. CDR1 is MNHEY, CDR2 SVGAGI, per germline. Study-level results: For most TCR beta V segments, an earlier analysis put the productive rate at about 87% or about 30% of the time. Later analysis associated a missense DCLRE1C variant with TCR beta V- and J-gene trimming.

In the case of this clone: Its antigen is currently unknown.

PCR was performed using 60 Vbeta and 13 Jbeta primers. How the authors handled the data: About 11 million of the approximately 80 million unique TCR beta chains counted in a later analysis were shared. Sequencing used immunoSEQ multiplex PCR; TCRdb keeps in-frame clones, though not all of them. V, J and clone size were drawn from that table, and D and trimming were deduced from the DNA. The table has 90,000 to 140,000 clones, 70% to 80% seen once. Sequencing was performed on PBMCs. The V gene is TRBV6-5, the J gene TRBJ1-1; TRBD1 matches 7 bases. This TCR was recovered from a man aged 40-49 years in good health and CMV-seronegative. CDR3 DNA sequence: TGTGCCAGCAGTTACTCCACCCGGGACAGCGAAGCTTTCTTT. It encodes CASSYSTRDSEAFF.